This T cell receptor beta chain came from a study of response to subunit inactivated influenza vaccine. MiXCR, run by TCRdb on the RT-PCR reads, gives a single entry per CDR3 protein. Of around 710,000 distinct CDR3 sequences in the sample, approximately 14% were seen once. CDR3 length equals 14 residues. The germline gives CDR1 SGHAT, CDR2 FQNNGV. Trimming stripped 2 bases from V and 5 bases from J, with 12 bases between. This clonotype appeared many times. The sequenced sample was PBMCs from blood, obtained less than 15 days before vaccination. This receptor was obtained from a man aged 50 to 59 who received an inactivated influenza vaccine. The chain has TRBV11-2 and TRBJ1-2; no clear D. CDR3 sequence reads: CASSLRGRNYGYTF. The DNA for the CDR3 is TGTGCCAGCAGCTTAAGAGGGAGAAATTATGGCTACACCTTC.